The present T cell receptor (beta chain) was sequenced within a study of spatial heterogeneity in lung cancer. Study information: Detection consistently yielded more beta chains than alpha chains. The average appearance count of each unique TCR and UMI combination in raw reads was more than 8.5.

J was trimmed by 5 bases and V by 4 bases; bases with no gene match: 12. Germline lookup yields CDR1 SGHDN and CDR2 FVKESK. There are 18 residues in the CDR3. Study-level findings and limits: Compared with follow-up, resection was when ubiquitous expanded tumor TCRs appeared in blood more.

On this clonotype: Its cognate antigen is unknown.

The time point was: sample taken at primary tumor resection. Unsorted samples of tumor, nontumor lung or frozen PBMC had their whole RNA sequenced. The study tagged each TCR cDNA molecule with a unique molecular identifier. TCRdb reprocessed the 5' RACE reads via MiXCR and lists one record per CDR3 protein. The sample records around 23,000 distinct CDR3 sequences, about 5% being singletons. The input for sequencing was PBMCs, taken at surgery. The genes are TRBV14 and TRBJ2-5; 14 bases agree with TRBD2. This receptor was taken from a male donor with early-stage non-small cell lung cancer. CDR3 in DNA: TGTGCCAGCAGCCGTTCGACTAGCGGGAGGGCTAAAAAGGAGACCCAGTACTTC. It is translated as CASSRSTSGRAKKETQYF.